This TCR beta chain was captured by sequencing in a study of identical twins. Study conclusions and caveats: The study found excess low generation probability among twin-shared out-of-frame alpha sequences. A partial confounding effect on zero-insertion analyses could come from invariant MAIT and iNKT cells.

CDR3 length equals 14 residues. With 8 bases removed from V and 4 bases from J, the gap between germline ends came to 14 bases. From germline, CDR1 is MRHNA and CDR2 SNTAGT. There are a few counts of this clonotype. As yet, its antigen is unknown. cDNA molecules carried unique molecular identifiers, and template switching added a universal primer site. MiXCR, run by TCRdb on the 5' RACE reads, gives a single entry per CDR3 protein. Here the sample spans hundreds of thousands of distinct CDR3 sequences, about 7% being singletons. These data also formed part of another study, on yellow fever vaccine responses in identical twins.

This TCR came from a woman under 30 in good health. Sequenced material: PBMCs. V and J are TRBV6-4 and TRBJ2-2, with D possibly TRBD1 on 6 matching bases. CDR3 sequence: CASPTRTATGELFF. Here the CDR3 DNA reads TGTGCCAGCCCGACCAGGACAGCCACCGGGGAGCTGTTTTTT.